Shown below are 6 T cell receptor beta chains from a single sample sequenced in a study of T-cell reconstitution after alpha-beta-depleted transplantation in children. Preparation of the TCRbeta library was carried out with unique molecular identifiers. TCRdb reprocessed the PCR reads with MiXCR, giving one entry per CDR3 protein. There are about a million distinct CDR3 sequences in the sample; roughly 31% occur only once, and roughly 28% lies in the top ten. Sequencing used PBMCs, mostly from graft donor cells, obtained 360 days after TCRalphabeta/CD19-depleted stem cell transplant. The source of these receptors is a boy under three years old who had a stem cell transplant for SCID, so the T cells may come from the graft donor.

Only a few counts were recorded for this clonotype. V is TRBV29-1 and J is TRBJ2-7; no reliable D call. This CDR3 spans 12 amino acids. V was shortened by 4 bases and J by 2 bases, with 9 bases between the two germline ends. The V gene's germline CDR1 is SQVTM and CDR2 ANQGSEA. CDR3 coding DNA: TGCAGCGTTGTTAGGGAAACCTACGAGCAGTACTTC. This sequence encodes CSVVRETYEQYF.

CDR3 coding DNA: TGCGCCAGCAGCTTGTATGGGGATGGGGACACTGAAGCTTTCTTT. Amino acids: CASSLYGDGDTEAFF. The chain employs TRBV5-1 and TRBJ1-1; no reliable D call. The germline CDR1 and CDR2 sequences are SGHRS and YFSETQ. CDR3 length: 15 amino acids. The germline V and J ends were trimmed by 1 base and 3 bases, with 13 bases remaining between them.

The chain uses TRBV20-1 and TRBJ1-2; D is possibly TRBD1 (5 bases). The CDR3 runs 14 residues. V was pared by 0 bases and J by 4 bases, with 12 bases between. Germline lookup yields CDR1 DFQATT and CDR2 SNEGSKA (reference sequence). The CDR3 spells CSAREAGTSYGYTF. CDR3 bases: TGCAGTGCTAGAGAGGCCGGGACTTCCTATGGCTACACCTTC.

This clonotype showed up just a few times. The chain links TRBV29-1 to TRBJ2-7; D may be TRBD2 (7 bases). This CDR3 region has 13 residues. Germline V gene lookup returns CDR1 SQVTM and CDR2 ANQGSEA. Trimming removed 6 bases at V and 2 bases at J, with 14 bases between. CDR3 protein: CSVRGGTTYEQYF. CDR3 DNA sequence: TGCAGCGTGAGGGGGGGGACAACCTACGAGCAGTACTTC.

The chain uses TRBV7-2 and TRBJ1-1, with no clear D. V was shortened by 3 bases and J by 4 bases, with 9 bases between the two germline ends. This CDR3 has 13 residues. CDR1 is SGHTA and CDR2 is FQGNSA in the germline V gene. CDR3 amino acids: CASSFRKGTEAFF. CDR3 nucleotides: TGTGCCAGCAGCTTCCGGAAGGGCACTGAAGCTTTCTTT. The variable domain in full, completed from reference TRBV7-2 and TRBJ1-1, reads GAGVSQSPSNKVTEKGKDVELRCDPISGHTALYWYRQSLGQGLEFLIYFQGNSAPDKSGLPSDRFSAERTGGSVSTLTIQRTQQEDSAVYLCASSFRKGTEAFFGQGTRLTVV.

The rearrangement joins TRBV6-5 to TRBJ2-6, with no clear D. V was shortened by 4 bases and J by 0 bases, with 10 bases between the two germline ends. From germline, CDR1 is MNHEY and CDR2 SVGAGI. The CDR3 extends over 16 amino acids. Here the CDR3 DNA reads TGTGCCAGCAGTTGGCAGGATAGCTCTGGGGCCAACGTCCTGACTTTC. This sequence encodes CASSWQDSSGANVLTF.